A single sample is the source of the 19 T cell receptor beta chains below, sequenced in a study of human T cells and chemical hapten exposure listed by TCRdb under 2021. This specimen's time point label, per the study, means: patch test 2, 6 weeks after DPC sensitization. Explained via the paper, the treatment or condition label denotes: therapeutic diphenylcyclopropenone sensitization with weekly scalp DPC. The method behind the library was RACE. TCRdb names NextSeq 500 as the instrument used. TCRdb redid the processing of the public reads, applying fastp at Q25 and MiXCR, and retained in-frame beta chains. All rows with the same CDR3 protein become a single entry with the most common DNA and genes. The sample table records about 84,000 distinct CDR3 sequences; about 10% of these occur just once. Together, the top ten hold more than 4% of the sample. This specimen consisted of whole blood, obtained in connection with sensitization to the hapten diphenylcyclopropenone (DPC). The receptors shown here come from a woman between 50 and 59 years old with alopecia areata. Some clones in this sample may be carry-over from other donors' samples.

This clonotype has only a few counts. The chain carries TRBV7-9 and TRBJ1-1, with TRBD1 as a possible D gene (5 bases). V lost 6 bases and J lost 5, with 13 bases in between. The CDR3 consists of 13 residues. The germline CDR1 and CDR2 sequences are SEHNR and FQNEAQ (reference sequence). CDR3 sequence: CASRGRGLTEAFF. The CDR3 DNA is TGTGCCAGCAGAGGGAGGGGCTTGACTGAAGCTTTCTTT.

This clonotype was picked up a small number of times. This chain uses TRBV20-1 with TRBJ1-4; 7 bases align to TRBD1. The CDR3 extends over 11 amino acids. The germline V gene has CDR1 DFQATT and CDR2 SNEGSKA (reference sequence). CDR3 coding DNA: TGCACCGGACAGGCAAATGAAAAACTGTTTTTT. Translating gives CTGQANEKLFF.

This clonotype was counted many times. The genes are TRBV7-2 and TRBJ2-5; TRBD2 matches at 11 bases. Germline loops: CDR1 SGHTA, CDR2 FQGNSA. The CDR3 covers 15 residues. V was clipped by 5 bases and J by 5 bases; unmatched bases: 7. CDR3: CASSPLAGGFETQYF. The CDR3 bases are TGTGCCAGCAGCCCGTTAGCGGGAGGGTTTGAGACCCAGTACTTC. The entire variable domain, with the rest obtained from reference TRBV7-2 and TRBJ2-5, is as follows: GAGVSQSPSNKVTEKGKDVELRCDPISGHTALYWYRQSLGQGLEFLIYFQGNSAPDKSGLPSDRFSAERTGGSVSTLTIQRTQQEDSAVYLCASSPLAGGFETQYFGPGTRLLVL.

This clonotype has a count of ten or more. The V gene is TRBV5-1, the J gene TRBJ1-5, with D unclear. The V gene's germline CDR1 is SGHRS and CDR2 YFSETQ. The CDR3 has 15 residues. Trimming left V 0 bases short and J 0 bases short, with 7 bases between. The CDR3 DNA sequence: TGCGCCAGCAGCTTGGGGTTTGGTAGCAATCAGCCCCAGCATTTT. Amino acids: CASSLGFGSNQPQHF.

The V and J genes are TRBV12-3 or TRBV12-4 and TRBJ2-2; D may be TRBD1 (5 bases). Trimming pared 0 bases from V and 1 base from J, leaving 6 bases between. The CDR3 is 15 amino acids. CDR3 nucleotide sequence: TGTGCCAGCAGTTTAGCGGACATGAACACCGGGGAGCTGTTTTTT. It encodes CASSLADMNTGELFF.

This clonotype showed up many times. The chain couples TRBV20-1 to TRBJ1-4, with a tentative D call TRBD1 (6 bases). Trimming took off 3 bases at V and 3 bases at J, with 17 bases between the two ends. The CDR3 runs to 16 residues. The germline V gene encodes CDR1 DFQATT and CDR2 SNEGSKA (reference sequence). In nucleotides, the CDR3 is TGCAGTGCTAGCCCCCTTTCACAGGGAGCTAATGAAAAACTGTTTTTT. It is translated as CSASPLSQGANEKLFF.

There are many counts of this clonotype. V and J are TRBV15 and TRBJ2-1; 12 bases are shared with TRBD2. Losses at the gene ends were 11 bases for V and 4 bases for J; bases not matched to a gene: 18. This CDR3 is built from 18 residues. The germline V gene has CDR1 LNHNV and CDR2 YYDKDF (reference sequence). The CDR3: CAASTGTSGPLRYNEQFF. The CDR3 nucleotides are TGTGCCGCGAGTACCGGGACTAGCGGGCCTCTCCGTTACAATGAGCAGTTCTTC.

V gene TRBV3-1 combines with J gene TRBJ1-3; no clear D. CDR3 length equals 18 residues. The germline V and J ends were trimmed by 9 bases and 0 bases, with 24 bases remaining between them. The germline V gene encodes CDR1 LGHDT and CDR2 YNNKEL (reference sequence). CDR3 sequence (DNA): TGTGCCAGAAGCGACCGCCGGTTACTTGTGGACTCTGGAAACACCATATATTTT. It encodes CARSDRRLLVDSGNTIYF.

The chain is built from TRBV11-2 and TRBJ1-2, with TRBD1 as a possible D gene (5 bases). Germline CDR1 reads SGHAT; CDR2 reads FQNNGV. The V end was cut by 4 bases, the J end by 5 bases, with 11 bases between. The CDR3 extends over 13 amino acids. CDR3 DNA sequence: TGTGCCAGCAGCTGGGACGATGAATATGGCTACACCTTC. Its protein is CASSWDDEYGYTF.

The sample holds a few counts of this clonotype. This chain links TRBV6-2 or TRBV6-3 with TRBJ2-1; 11 nucleotides align to TRBD2. CDR1 and CDR2 (germline): MNHEY, SVGEGT. The trim removed 1 base at V and 3 bases at J, leaving 2 bases unmatched. The CDR3 is 16 amino acids. The DNA of the CDR3 is TGTGCCAGCAGTTACTGGCTAGCGGGAGGCTACAATGAGCAGTTCTTC. Translated: CASSYWLAGGYNEQFF.

The gene calls are TRBV20-1 and TRBJ2-5; 10 bases line up with TRBD1. Germline lookup yields CDR1 DFQATT and CDR2 SNEGSKA (reference sequence). The V segment lost 3 bases and the J segment 6 bases; nucleotides outside the gene matches: 7. The CDR3 is 14 residues long. Written as DNA, the CDR3 is TGCAGTGCTAGTGTGGGACAGGGGCAAAAGACCCAGTACTTC. Amino acid sequence: CSASVGQGQKTQYF.

This clonotype was observed a few times. This chain uses TRBV20-1 with TRBJ2-1; 12 nucleotides agree with TRBD2. The CDR3 has 14 residues. The germline gives CDR1 DFQATT, CDR2 SNEGSKA (reference sequence). V gave up 5 bases and J gave up 4 bases; unmatched junction bases: 3. The CDR3 DNA reads TGCAGTGCTGGCGGGACTAGCGGGTACAATGAGCAGTTCTTC. It yields the protein CSAGGTSGYNEQFF.

In regard to this clonotype: No conserved phenylalanine or tryptophan ends this CDR3, so it is likely a read error. This chain uses TRBV18 with TRBJ2-7, with a tentative D call TRBD2 (6 bases). V was cut by 3 bases and J by 4 bases, with 16 bases left in between. Germline CDR1 reads KGHSH; CDR2 reads LQKENI. This CDR3 comprises 15 residues. The CDR3: CASSPNTGSKYEQYS. In DNA form, the CDR3 reads TGTGCCAGCTCACCGAATACCGGGAGTAAGTACGAGCAGTACTCC.

About this clonotype itself: This clone may be a read error of a much larger clone one base away. This chain joins TRBV6-2 or TRBV6-3 and TRBJ1-1, with a weak D call TRBD1 (5 bases). Trimming left V 8 bases short and J 6 bases short, with 10 bases between. Germline CDR1 reads MNHEY; CDR2 reads SVGEGT. This CDR3 has 11 residues. The CDR3, as DNA: TGTGCCAGCCAAGGGGAGTCTGAAGCTTTCTTT. Residues: CASQGESEAFF.

At least ten counts were recorded for this clonotype. The genes are TRBV7-9 and TRBJ1-4, with 9 bases that match TRBD1. Per germline, CDR1 SEHNR and CDR2 FQNEAQ (reference sequence). CDR3 size: 18 residues. J was trimmed by 3 bases and V by 3 bases; bases with no gene match: 11. Here the CDR3 reads CASSLWGTGNKANEKLFF. CDR3 nucleotides: TGTGCCAGCAGCTTGTGGGGGACAGGGAACAAGGCTAATGAAAAACTGTTTTTT.

This clonotype appeared many times. The DNA for the CDR3 is TGTGCCAGCTCATCACTGGGACTAGAGTCCTACAATGAGCAGTTCTTC. It codes for CASSSLGLESYNEQFF. The chain recombines TRBV18 with TRBJ2-1; 8 positions match TRBD2. Germline CDR1 is KGHSH and CDR2 is LQKENI. J was trimmed by 1 base and V by 5 bases; bases with no gene match: 7. The CDR3 totals 16 residues.

This clonotype was picked up many times. The CDR3 nucleotides read TGTGCCAGCAGCCTTAGCGGGAGGGCGATCTACAATGAGCAGTTCTTC. Translating it yields CASSLSGRAIYNEQFF. The chain carries TRBV3-1 and TRBJ2-1, with 11 bases fitting TRBD2. The CDR3 extends over 16 amino acids. CDR1 LGHDT and CDR2 YNNKEL come from the germline V gene (reference sequence). V was pared by 4 bases and J by 3 bases, with 5 bases of the junction left unmatched.

The gene calls are TRBV18 and TRBJ2-7; 11 bases match TRBD1. Germline V CDR1 and CDR2: KGHSH, LQKENI. The CDR3 runs 14 residues. V shed 5 bases, J shed 4 bases, and the junction held 4 bases outside the gene matches. CDR3 protein: CASSADRGPYEQYF. CDR3 coding DNA: TGTGCCAGCTCAGCGGACAGGGGGCCGTACGAGCAGTACTTC.

This clonotype has just a few counts. The V and J genes are TRBV6-5 and TRBJ1-5; D perhaps matches TRBD1 (6 bases). This CDR3 has 15 amino acids. Germline values: CDR1 MNHEY, CDR2 SVGAGI. V dropped 0 bases and J dropped 4 bases, with 10 bases sitting between them. The CDR3 loop is CASSYSIGGNQPQHF. In nucleotides, the CDR3 is TGTGCCAGCAGTTACTCGATAGGGGGTAATCAGCCCCAGCATTTT.